Shown below are 27 T cell receptor beta chains from a single sample sequenced in a study of cytomegalovirus exposure and HLA in healthy donors. Using immunoSEQ multiplex PCR, the repertoire was profiled, and TCRdb retains in-frame clones only, with some absent. The sample comprises more than 85,000 clones, approximately 94% of which are singletons, and 1.1% rests with the top ten. The sequenced material came from PBMCs. These receptors all come from a woman younger than 45 in good health and CMV-seropositive.

V usage is TRBV5-6 and J usage is TRBJ1-5, with a weak D call TRBD1 (5 bases). V was shortened by 4 bases and J by 6 bases, with 17 bases between the two germline ends. The CDR3 is 15 amino acids. Per the germline V gene, CDR1 is SGHDT and CDR2 is YYEEEE. CDR3 loop: CASSPAGGDGQPQHF. The CDR3 DNA reads as TGTGCCAGCAGCCCGGCGGGAGGGGACGGTCAGCCCCAGCATTTT.

V and J are TRBV7-9 and TRBJ2-1; TRBD2 matches 9 bases. Per germline, CDR1 SEHNR and CDR2 FQNEAQ (reference sequence). V gave up 1 base and J gave up 4 bases; unmatched junction bases: 2. The CDR3 covers 15 residues. CDR3: CASSLVAGVYNEQFF. The CDR3 nucleotides read TGTGCCAGCAGCTTAGTAGCGGGGGTTTACAATGAGCAGTTCTTC.

The CDR3 DNA follows: TGTGCCATCAGCACTAGCGGCCGTTTCCTAACCTACGAGCAGTACTTC. Translation: CAISTSGRFLTYEQYF. The V and J genes are TRBV10-3 and TRBJ2-7, with 8 bases fitting TRBD2. Germline V gene lookup returns CDR1 ENHRY and CDR2 SYGVKD. The CDR3 is 16 amino acids. Germline trimming cut 6 bases from V and 2 bases from J; bases unmatched to any gene: 12.

Only one count was recorded for this clone. V usage is TRBV7-8 and J usage is TRBJ2-1; tentative D call: TRBD2 (6 bases). The CDR3 consists of 13 residues. Germline V gene data show CDR1 as SGHVS and CDR2 as FQNEAQ. V was shortened by 5 bases and J by 6 bases, with 11 bases between the two germline ends. CDR3 in DNA: TGTGCCAGCAGCACACGACTAGTCAATGAGCAGTTCTTC. Translated: CASSTRLVNEQFF.

This chain connects TRBV2 to TRBJ2-5, with 11 bases matching TRBD2. Trimming took 10 bases from V and 0 from J; bases not matched to a gene: 7. The germline gives CDR1 SNHLY, CDR2 FYNNEI. The CDR3 covers 15 residues. The CDR3 loop reads CANSPGLADQETQYF. The CDR3 nucleotides are TGTGCCAACTCCCCGGGACTAGCGGACCAAGAGACCCAGTACTTC.

The chain couples TRBV6-1 to TRBJ2-5; the D gene is possibly TRBD2 (7 bases). The DNA end is more similar to TRBJ2-7, so the J call may be wrong. In germline, CDR1 is MNHNS, CDR2 SASEGT. This CDR3 spans 13 amino acids. In nucleotides, the CDR3 is TGTGCCAGCAGCCAAGGGGGGGCCTACGAGCAGTACTTC. This encodes CASSQGGAYEQYF.

The V and J genes are TRBV4-1 and TRBJ1-5; 9 positions agree with TRBD1. The V gene's germline CDR1 is MGHRA and CDR2 YSYEKL. Losses at the gene ends were 3 bases for V and 3 bases for J; bases not matched to a gene: 9. The CDR3 covers 17 residues. CDR3 region: CASSHPGQGRSNQPQHF. CDR3 in DNA: TGCGCCAGCAGCCATCCCGGACAGGGGAGGTCCAATCAGCCCCAGCATTTT.

This rearrangement joins TRBV29-1 to TRBJ1-2; no definite D call. CDR1 and CDR2 from the germline V gene are SQVTM and ANQGSEA. The CDR3 covers 12 residues. The germline V and J ends were trimmed by 7 bases and 8 bases, with 17 bases remaining between them. The CDR3, as DNA: TGCAGCGCCACGGGTGGTTCGGAGGGCTACACCTTC. It translates to CSATGGSEGYTF.

The chain joins TRBV19 to TRBJ2-2, with TRBD2 matching over 8 bases. The junction had 12 bases not matched to a gene; V was cut back by 5 bases and J by 7 bases. Germline CDR1 reads LNHDA; CDR2 reads SQIVND (reference sequence). This CDR3 spans 16 amino acids. CDR3 coding DNA: TGTGCCAGTAGTCGATCCGGGACTAGTCTTATCGGGGAGCTGTTTTTT. Its protein product is CASSRSGTSLIGELFF.

The rearrangement joins TRBV30 to TRBJ2-3, with 9 bases aligning to TRBD1. Germline V gene lookup returns CDR1 GTSNPN and CDR2 SVGIG (reference sequence). Trimming at V came to 5 bases and at J to 6 bases, leaving 9 bases not matched to a gene. The CDR3 is 14 amino acids. The CDR3 DNA reads as TGTGCCTGGTCCGGGACAGGGCATCGGGATACGCAGTATTTT. Its protein product is CAWSGTGHRDTQYF. Full variable domain (missing parts from reference TRBV30 and TRBJ2-3): SQTIHQWPATLVQPVGSPLSLECTVEGTSNPNLYWYRQAAGRGLQLLFYSVGIGQISSEVPQNLSASRPQDRQFILSSKKLLLSDSGFYLCAWSGTGHRDTQYFGPGTRLTVL.

The chain recombines TRBV11-3 with TRBJ1-2; D is perhaps TRBD1 (6 bases). V was trimmed by 5 bases and J by 2 bases, leaving 15 bases between them. This CDR3 region has 15 residues. The germline V gene has CDR1 SGHNT and CDR2 YENEEA. The CDR3: CASSRPDRTNYGYTF. The CDR3 coding sequence is TGTGCCAGCAGCCGACCCGACAGGACGAACTATGGCTACACCTTC.

The rearrangement joins TRBV30 to TRBJ2-7, with D possibly matching TRBD2 (5 bases). The CDR3 totals 13 residues. With 0 bases removed from V and 6 bases from J, the gap between germline ends came to 12 bases. Germline lookup yields CDR1 GTSNPN and CDR2 SVGIG (reference sequence). The CDR3, as DNA: TGTGCCTGGAGTGTTCGACGGGGTGGCGAGCAGTACTTC. This translates into CAWSVRRGGEQYF.

The chain employs TRBV7-2 and TRBJ1-2; 7 nucleotides line up with TRBD1. The V and J ends lost 5 bases and 6 bases, in that order; junction bases with no gene match: 12. CDR1 is SGHTA and CDR2 is FQGNSA in the germline V gene. There are 15 residues in the CDR3. Written as DNA, the CDR3 is TGTGCCAGCAGCACACGACGCGGGACAGCCGATGGCTACACCTTC. As protein: CASSTRRGTADGYTF.

This clone was picked up one time. The chain uses TRBV7-2 and TRBJ2-1, with D possibly TRBD1 on 6 matching bases. Germline V lookup: CDR1 SGHTA, CDR2 FQGNSA. Deletions cut 1 base from V and 3 bases from J, with 19 bases between. The CDR3 extends over 18 amino acids. The CDR3 reads CASSLVGIQGLGYNEQFF. DNA for the CDR3: TGTGCCAGCAGCTTAGTAGGGATACAGGGTTTAGGCTACAATGAGCAGTTCTTC.

The chain uses TRBV11-2 and TRBJ2-2; D is perhaps TRBD2 (6 bases). Germline CDR1 and CDR2: SGHAT and FQNNGV. The V end was cut by 7 bases, the J end by 6 bases, with 12 bases between. This CDR3 has 13 residues. This CDR3 reads CASTYTSPGELFF. DNA of the CDR3: TGTGCCAGCACCTATACTAGCCCCGGGGAGCTGTTTTTT.

The chain couples TRBV15 to TRBJ1-2; a possible D gene is TRBD1 (5 bases). This CDR3 region has 14 residues. V was pared by 2 bases and J by 3 bases, with 10 bases between. The germline V gene encodes CDR1 LNHNV and CDR2 YYDKDF (reference sequence). CDR3 DNA sequence: TGTGCCACCAGCAGATCCAGGGTAGACTATGGCTACACCTTC. Amino acid sequence: CATSRSRVDYGYTF.

This clone was recorded only once. The chain combines TRBV28 with TRBJ2-7; D not certain. Germline V lookup: CDR1 MDHEN, CDR2 SYDVKM. V was pared by 4 bases and J by 0 bases, with 13 bases between. The CDR3 sequence is 15 residues long. In DNA, the CDR3 is TGTGCCAGCAGTTCCCCCCGCGGAAGCTCCTACGAGCAGTACTTC. Translation: CASSSPRGSSYEQYF.

This chain joins TRBV28 and TRBJ2-2; TRBD1 might be the D (5 bases). CDR1 is MDHEN and CDR2 is SYDVKM in the germline V gene. The CDR3 is 16 residues long. Trimming took 7 bases from V and 4 from J, leaving 19 bases between them. CDR3 protein: CASKFRPGWVTGELFF. CDR3 in DNA: TGTGCCAGCAAGTTTCGGCCAGGGTGGGTCACCGGGGAGCTGTTTTTT.

The chain joins TRBV15 to TRBJ1-5, with unresolved D. This CDR3 comprises 17 residues. V gave up 0 bases and J gave up 5 bases, with 17 bases separating them. Looked up from germline, CDR1 is LNHNV and CDR2 is YYDKDF (reference sequence). DNA for the CDR3: TGTGCCACCAGCAGAGATTTACTGGGCAGAGCCTATCAGCCCCAGCATTTT. Its translation is CATSRDLLGRAYQPQHF.

This clone was detected once. The chain combines TRBV19 with TRBJ2-7, with 16 nucleotides matching TRBD2. In germline, CDR1 is LNHDA, CDR2 SQIVND (reference sequence). The CDR3 has 17 amino acids. The V gene end was trimmed by 6 bases and the J gene end by 2 bases; junction bases not matched to a gene: 7. DNA for the CDR3: TGTGCCAGTAGCCGGGGACTAGCGGGAGGGATTCCCTACGAGCAGTACTTC. Encoded protein: CASSRGLAGGIPYEQYF.

This clone is a singleton in its sample. The chain combines TRBV19 with TRBJ2-2; 10 bases line up with TRBD1. The CDR3 spans 17 residues. V was clipped by 5 bases and J by 0 bases; unmatched bases: 6. CDR1 and CDR2 from the germline V gene are LNHDA and SQIVND (reference sequence). The CDR3 DNA reads as TGTGCCAGTAGTGCCTCGACAGGGGGCGCGAACACCGGGGAGCTGTTTTTT. Protein product: CASSASTGGANTGELFF.

This clone was seen a single time. V usage is TRBV11-2 and J usage is TRBJ1-1, with a tentative D call TRBD1 (5 bases). The CDR3 spans 13 residues. V was pared by 6 bases and J by 1 base, with 9 bases between. Germline V CDR1 and CDR2: SGHAT, FQNNGV. Here the CDR3 reads CASSRQPNTEAFF. For the CDR3, the DNA is TGTGCCAGCAGTAGACAGCCGAACACTGAAGCTTTCTTT. The full variable domain, with the rest looked up from reference TRBV11-2 and TRBJ1-1, is EAGVAQSPRYKIIEKRQSVAFWCNPISGHATLYWYQQILGQGPKLLIQFQNNGVVDDSQLPKDRFSAERLKGVDSTLKIQPAKLEDSAVYLCASSRQPNTEAFFGQGTRLTVV.

This clone showed up just once. In DNA, the CDR3 is TGTGCCAGCAGCAATCGGACTAGCGGGAGGTCCGGGGAGCTGTTTTTT. Translated: CASSNRTSGRSGELFF. V is TRBV7-9 and J is TRBJ2-2, with 14 bases matching TRBD2. The germline gives CDR1 SEHNR, CDR2 FQNEAQ (reference sequence). The CDR3 loop spans 16 amino acids. The ends lost 5 bases at V and 6 bases at J; junction bases unmatched: 5. The full variable domain, its missing parts supplied by reference TRBV7-9 and TRBJ2-2, is DTGVSQNPRHKITKRGQNVTFRCDPISEHNRLYWYRQTLGQGPEFLTYFQNEAQLEKSRLLSDRFSAERPKGSFSTLEIQRTEQGDSAMYLCASSNRTSGRSGELFFGEGSRLTVL.

V usage is TRBV7-9 and J usage is TRBJ1-1; maybe TRBD1 (6 bases). The CDR3 is made up of 16 amino acids. Germline V gene data show CDR1 as SEHNR and CDR2 as FQNEAQ (reference sequence). V shed 5 bases and J shed 1 base, with 17 bases lying between them. The CDR3 protein is CASSPDSTGRNTEAFF. CDR3 coding DNA: TGTGCCAGCAGCCCAGACTCGACAGGTAGGAACACTGAAGCTTTCTTT.

J is TRBJ2-2 and V is TRBV5-5; TRBD2 aligns across 9 bases. Looked up from germline, CDR1 is SGHKS and CDR2 is YYEKEE (reference sequence). This CDR3 is 17 amino acids long. The J segment lost 7 bases and the V segment lost 4 bases, leaving 14 bases of the junction unmatched. CDR3 loop: CASSPRGVAGVVGELFF. The CDR3 DNA reads TGTGCCAGCAGCCCACGGGGGGTAGCGGGAGTTGTCGGGGAGCTGTTTTTT. Looking up the rest from reference TRBV5-5 and TRBJ2-2 gives the full variable domain: DAGVTQSPTHLIKTRGQQVTLRCSPISGHKSVSWYQQVLGQGPQFIFQYYEKEERGRGNFPDRFSARQFPNYSSELNVNALLLGDSALYLCASSPRGVAGVVGELFFGEGSRLTVL.

This sequence joins TRBV9 and TRBJ1-2; 8 bases map to TRBD1. The trim removed 4 bases at V and 5 bases at J, leaving 10 bases unmatched. There are 15 residues in the CDR3. Germline assignment: CDR1 SGDLS and CDR2 YYNGEE. CDR3 amino acids: CASSLSGQGPYGYTF. In DNA, the CDR3 is TGTGCCAGCAGCCTCTCCGGACAGGGCCCTTATGGCTACACCTTC. The full variable domain, completed using reference TRBV9 and TRBJ1-2, is DSGVTQTPKHLITATGQRVTLRCSPRSGDLSVYWYQQSLDQGLQFLIQYYNGEERAKGNILERFSAQQFPDLHSELNLSSLELGDSALYFCASSLSGQGPYGYTFGSGTRLTVV.

This sequence joins TRBV18 and TRBJ2-1; TRBD2 agrees at 10 bases. The V gene's germline CDR1 is KGHSH and CDR2 LQKENI. Trimming at V came to 6 bases and at J to 0 bases, leaving 5 bases not matched to a gene. The CDR3 spans 16 residues. CDR3: CASSLRTSGSYNEQFF. In DNA, the CDR3 is TGTGCCAGCTCTCTCAGGACTAGCGGCTCCTACAATGAGCAGTTCTTC.